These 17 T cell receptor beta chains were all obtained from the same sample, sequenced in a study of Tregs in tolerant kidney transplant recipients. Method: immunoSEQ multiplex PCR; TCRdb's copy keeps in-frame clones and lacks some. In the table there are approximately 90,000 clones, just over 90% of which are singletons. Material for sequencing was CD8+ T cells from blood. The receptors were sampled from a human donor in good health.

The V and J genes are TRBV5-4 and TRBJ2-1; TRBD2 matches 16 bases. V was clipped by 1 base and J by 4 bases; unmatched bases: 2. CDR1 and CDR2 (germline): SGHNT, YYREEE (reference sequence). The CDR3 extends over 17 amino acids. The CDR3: CASSLRGLAGGYNEQFF. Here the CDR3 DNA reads TGTGCCAGCAGCTTGCGGGGACTAGCGGGAGGGTACAATGAGCAGTTCTTC. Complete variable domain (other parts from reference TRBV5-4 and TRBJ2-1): ETGVTQSPTHLIKTRGQQVTLRCSSQSGHNTVSWYQQALGQGPQFIFQYYREEENGRGNFPPRFSGLQFPNYSSELNVNALELDDSALYLCASSLRGLAGGYNEQFFGPGTRLTVL.

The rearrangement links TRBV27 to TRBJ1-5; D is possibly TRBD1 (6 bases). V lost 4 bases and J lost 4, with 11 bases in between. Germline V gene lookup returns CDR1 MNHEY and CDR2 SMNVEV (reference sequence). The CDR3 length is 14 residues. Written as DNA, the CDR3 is TGTGCCAGCAGTTGGATAGGGGGTAATCAGCCCCAGCATTTT. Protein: CASSWIGGNQPQHF.

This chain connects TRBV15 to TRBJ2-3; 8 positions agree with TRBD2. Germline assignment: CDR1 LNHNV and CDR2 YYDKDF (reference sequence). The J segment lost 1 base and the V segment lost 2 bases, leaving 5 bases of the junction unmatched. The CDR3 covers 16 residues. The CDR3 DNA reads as TGTGCCACCAGCAGACGCGGGACTAGGGGCACAGATACGCAGTATTTT. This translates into CATSRRGTRGTDTQYF.

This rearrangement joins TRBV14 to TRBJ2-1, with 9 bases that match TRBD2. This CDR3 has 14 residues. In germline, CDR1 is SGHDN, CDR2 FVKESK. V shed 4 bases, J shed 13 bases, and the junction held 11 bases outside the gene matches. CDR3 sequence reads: CASSPWGASGTQFF. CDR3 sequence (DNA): TGTGCCAGCAGCCCCTGGGGGGCTAGCGGGACCCAGTTCTTC.

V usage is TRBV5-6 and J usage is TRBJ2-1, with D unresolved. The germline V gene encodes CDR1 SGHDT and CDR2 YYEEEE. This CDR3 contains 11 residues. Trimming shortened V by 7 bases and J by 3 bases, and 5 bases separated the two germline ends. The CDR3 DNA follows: TGTGCCAGCTCCAGCTACAATGAGCAGTTCTTC. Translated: CASSSYNEQFF.

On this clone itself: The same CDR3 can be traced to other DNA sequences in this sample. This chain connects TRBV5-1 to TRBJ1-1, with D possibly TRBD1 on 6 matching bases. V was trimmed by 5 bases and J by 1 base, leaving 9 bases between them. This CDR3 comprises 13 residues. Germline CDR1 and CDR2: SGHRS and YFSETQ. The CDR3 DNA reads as TGCGCCAGCAGTAGCAGGGGGAACACTGAAGCTTTCTTT. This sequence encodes CASSSRGNTEAFF.

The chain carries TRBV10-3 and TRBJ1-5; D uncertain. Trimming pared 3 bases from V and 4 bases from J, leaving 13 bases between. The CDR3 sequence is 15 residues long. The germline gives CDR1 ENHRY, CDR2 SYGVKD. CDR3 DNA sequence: TGTGCCATCAGTGATGCGGAATCTTGGAATCAGCCCCAGCATTTT. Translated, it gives CAISDAESWNQPQHF.

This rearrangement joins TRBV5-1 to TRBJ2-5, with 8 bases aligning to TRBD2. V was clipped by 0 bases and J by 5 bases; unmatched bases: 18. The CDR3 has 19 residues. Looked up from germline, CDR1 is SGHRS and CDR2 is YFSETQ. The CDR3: CASSLAVSGIVRVDETQYF. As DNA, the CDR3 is TGCGCCAGCAGCTTGGCGGTTAGCGGGATAGTTCGGGTAGATGAGACCCAGTACTTC.

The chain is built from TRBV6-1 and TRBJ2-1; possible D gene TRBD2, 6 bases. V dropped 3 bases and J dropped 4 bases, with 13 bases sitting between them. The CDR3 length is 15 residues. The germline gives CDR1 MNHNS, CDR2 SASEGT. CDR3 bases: TGTGCCAGCAGTGACGGGGCGGGGAGTTACAATGAGCAGTTCTTC. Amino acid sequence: CASSDGAGSYNEQFF.

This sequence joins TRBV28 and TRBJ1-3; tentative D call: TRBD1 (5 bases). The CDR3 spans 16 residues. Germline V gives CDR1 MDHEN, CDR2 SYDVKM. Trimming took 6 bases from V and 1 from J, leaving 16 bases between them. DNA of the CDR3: TGTGCCAGCAGCTCAAGGGGCTCACCTTCTGGAAACACCATATATTTT. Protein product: CASSSRGSPSGNTIYF. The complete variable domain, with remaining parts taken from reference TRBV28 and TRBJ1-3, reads DVKVTQSSRYLVKRTGEKVFLECVQDMDHENMFWYRQDPGLGLRLIYFSYDVKMKEKGDIPEGYSVSREKKERFSLILESASTNQTSMYLCASSSRGSPSGNTIYFGEGSWLTVV.

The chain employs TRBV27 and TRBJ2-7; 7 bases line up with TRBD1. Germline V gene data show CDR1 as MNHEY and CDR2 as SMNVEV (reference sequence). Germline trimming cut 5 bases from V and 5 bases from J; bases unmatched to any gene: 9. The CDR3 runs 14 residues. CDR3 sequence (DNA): TGTGCCAGCAGTCAAGACAGGGTCCCCCACGAGCAGTACTTC. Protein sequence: CASSQDRVPHEQYF.

CDR3 amino acids: CASSQPQRESTDTQYF. CDR3 DNA sequence: TGTGCCAGCAGCCAACCCCAGCGGGAGAGCACAGATACGCAGTATTTT. V and J are TRBV14 and TRBJ2-3, with 8 bases aligning to TRBD2. The germline CDR1 and CDR2 sequences are SGHDN and FVKESK. V shed 2 bases and J 0 bases; nucleotides not matched to a gene: 4. This CDR3 spans 16 amino acids.

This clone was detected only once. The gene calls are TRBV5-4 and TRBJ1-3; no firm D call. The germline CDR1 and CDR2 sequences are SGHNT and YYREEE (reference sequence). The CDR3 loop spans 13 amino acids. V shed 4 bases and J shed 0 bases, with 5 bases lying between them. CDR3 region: CASSPGSGNTIYF. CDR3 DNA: TGTGCCAGCAGCCCAGGCTCTGGAAACACCATATATTTT.

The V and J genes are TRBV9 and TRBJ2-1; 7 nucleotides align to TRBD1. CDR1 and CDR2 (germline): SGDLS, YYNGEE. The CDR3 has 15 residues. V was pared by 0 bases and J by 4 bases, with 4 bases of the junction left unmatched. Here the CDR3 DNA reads TGTGCCAGCAGCGTAGTCGGGACAGCTTACAATGAGCAGTTCTTC. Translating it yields CASSVVGTAYNEQFF.

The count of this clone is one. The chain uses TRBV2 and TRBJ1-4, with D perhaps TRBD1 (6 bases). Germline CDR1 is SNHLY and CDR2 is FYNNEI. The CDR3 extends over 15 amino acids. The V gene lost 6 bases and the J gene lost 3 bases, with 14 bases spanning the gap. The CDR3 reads CASRDGTLPNEKLFF. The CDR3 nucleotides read TGTGCCAGCAGGGACGGGACACTGCCTAATGAAAAACTGTTTTTT.

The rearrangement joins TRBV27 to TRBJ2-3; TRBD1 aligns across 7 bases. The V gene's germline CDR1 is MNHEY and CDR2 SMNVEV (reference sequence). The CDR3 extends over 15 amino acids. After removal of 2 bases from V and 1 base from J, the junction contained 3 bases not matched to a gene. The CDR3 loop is CASSLGQARTDTQYF. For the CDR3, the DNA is TGTGCCAGCAGTTTAGGACAGGCCCGCACAGATACGCAGTATTTT.

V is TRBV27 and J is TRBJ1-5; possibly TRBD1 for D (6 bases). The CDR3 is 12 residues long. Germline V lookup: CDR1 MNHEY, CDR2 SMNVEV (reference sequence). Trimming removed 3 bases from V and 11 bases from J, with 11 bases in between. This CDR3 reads CASSFGGGAQHF. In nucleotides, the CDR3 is TGTGCCAGCAGTTTTGGAGGGGGGGCCCAGCATTTT.